The source of this T cell receptor (beta chain) is a study of shared clonotypes between healthy human individuals. Study observations and caveats: Shared across a few donors were roughly 4.7% of the naive CD4 clonotypes. Naive subsets generally had larger estimated richness than memory subsets. Researchers sampled blood only, noting tissue repertoires likely differ. The study drew on few donors, limiting represented genetic and exposure-history diversity.

Unmatched junction bases numbered 7, after V lost 7 bases and J lost 4 bases. The length of the CDR3 is 14 residues. Germline values: CDR1 MNHEY, CDR2 SMNVEV (reference sequence). In regard to this clone: The antigen is undetermined.

Method: immunoSEQ multiplex PCR; TCRdb's copy keeps in-frame clones and lacks some. The data hold around 650,000 clones, with approximately 96% observed a single time. The naive CD8 population came from CD45RO-negative cells selected for CCR7, without terminally differentiated effector memory CD45RA+ cells. This clonotype was sampled from a woman aged 30 to 39 in good health. The sequenced sample was naive CD8+ T cells sorted from blood. The V call is TRBV27, the J call TRBJ2-1; TRBD2 aligns across 7 bases. The CDR3: CASTSGEFYNEQFF. CDR3 in DNA: TGTGCCAGCACCAGCGGGGAATTTTACAATGAGCAGTTCTTC.